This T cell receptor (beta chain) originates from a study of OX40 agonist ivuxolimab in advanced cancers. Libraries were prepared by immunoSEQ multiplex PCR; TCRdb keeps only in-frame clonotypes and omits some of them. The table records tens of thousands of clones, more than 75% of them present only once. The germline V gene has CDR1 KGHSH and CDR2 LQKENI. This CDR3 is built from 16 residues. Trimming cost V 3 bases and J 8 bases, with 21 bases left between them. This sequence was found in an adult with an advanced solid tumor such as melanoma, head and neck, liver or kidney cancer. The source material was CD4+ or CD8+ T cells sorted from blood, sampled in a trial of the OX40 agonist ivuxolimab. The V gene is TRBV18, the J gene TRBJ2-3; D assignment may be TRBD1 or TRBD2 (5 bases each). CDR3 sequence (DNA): TGTGCCAGCTCACCCCTCGATCCGGGGCATCTCGGTACGCAGTATTTT. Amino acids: CASSPLDPGHLGTQYF.